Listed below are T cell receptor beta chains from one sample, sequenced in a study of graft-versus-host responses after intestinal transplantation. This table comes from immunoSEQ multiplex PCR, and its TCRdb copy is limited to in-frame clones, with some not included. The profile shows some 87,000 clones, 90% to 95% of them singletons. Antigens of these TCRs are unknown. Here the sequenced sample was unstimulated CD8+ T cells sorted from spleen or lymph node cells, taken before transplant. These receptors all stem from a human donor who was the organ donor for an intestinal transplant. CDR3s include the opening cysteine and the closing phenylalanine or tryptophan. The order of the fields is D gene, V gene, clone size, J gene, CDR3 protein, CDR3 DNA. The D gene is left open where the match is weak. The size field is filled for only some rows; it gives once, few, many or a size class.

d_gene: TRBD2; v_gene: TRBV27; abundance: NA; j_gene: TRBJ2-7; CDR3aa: CASRPTSGSWREQYF; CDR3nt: TGTGCCAGCAGGCCGACTAGCGGGAGTTGGAGGGAGCAGTACTTC
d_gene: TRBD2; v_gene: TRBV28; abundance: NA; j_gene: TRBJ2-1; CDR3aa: CASSYSGRGAYNEQFF; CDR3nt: TGTGCCAGCAGTTATAGCGGGAGAGGTGCCTACAATGAGCAGTTCTTC
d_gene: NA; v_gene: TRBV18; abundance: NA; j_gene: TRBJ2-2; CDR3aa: CASSGQRGMLFF; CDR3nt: TGTGCCAGCTCAGGACAGCGGGGAATGCTGTTTTTT
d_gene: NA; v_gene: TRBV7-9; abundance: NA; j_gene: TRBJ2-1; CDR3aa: CASSLVAGMVNEQFF; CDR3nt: TGTGCCAGCAGCTTAGTGGCAGGGATGGTCAATGAGCAGTTCTTC
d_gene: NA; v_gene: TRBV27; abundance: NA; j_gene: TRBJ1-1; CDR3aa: CASSLTIWNTEAFF; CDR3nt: TGTGCCAGCAGTTTGACAATTTGGAACACTGAAGCTTTCTTT
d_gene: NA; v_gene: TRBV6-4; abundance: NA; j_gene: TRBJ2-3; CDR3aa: CASSDSIAGPDTQYF; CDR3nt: TGTGCCAGCAGTGACTCGATTGCGGGGCCGGATACGCAGTATTTT
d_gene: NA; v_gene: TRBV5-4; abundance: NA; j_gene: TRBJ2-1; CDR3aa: CASSSQGSEQFF; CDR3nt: TGTGCCAGCAGCTCACAGGGTAGTGAGCAGTTCTTC
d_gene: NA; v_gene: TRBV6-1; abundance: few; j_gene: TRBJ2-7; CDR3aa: CASSLRGYEQYF; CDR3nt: TGTGCCAGCAGCCTCCGGGGCTACGAGCAGTACTTC
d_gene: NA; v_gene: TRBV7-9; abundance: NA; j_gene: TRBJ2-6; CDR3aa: CASSSSHGRDSGANVLTF; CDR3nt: TGTGCCAGCAGCTCGAGTCATGGACGGGACTCTGGGGCCAACGTCCTGACTTTC
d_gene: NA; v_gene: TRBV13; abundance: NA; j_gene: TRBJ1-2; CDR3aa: CASSYDRPPRGRYTF; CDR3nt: TGTGCCAGCAGCTACGATCGGCCCCCCCGCGGGCGCTACACCTTC
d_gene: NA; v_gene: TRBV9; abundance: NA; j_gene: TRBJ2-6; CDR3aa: CASSVSGSGANVLTF; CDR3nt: TGTGCCAGCAGCGTATCGGGCTCTGGGGCCAACGTCCTGACTTTC
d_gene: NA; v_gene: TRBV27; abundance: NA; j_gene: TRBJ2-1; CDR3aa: CASGHRGLENEQFF; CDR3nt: TGTGCCAGCGGCCACCGGGGACTGGAAAATGAGCAGTTCTTC
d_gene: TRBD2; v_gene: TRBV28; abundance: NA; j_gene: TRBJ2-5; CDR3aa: CASSLTGLVTFKETQYF; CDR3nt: TGTGCCAGCAGCCTGACCGGACTAGTTACATTCAAAGAGACCCAGTACTTC
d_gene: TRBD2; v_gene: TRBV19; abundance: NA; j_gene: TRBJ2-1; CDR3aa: CASSIGLAGPNEQFF; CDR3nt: TGTGCCAGTAGTATAGGACTAGCGGGACCCAATGAGCAGTTCTTC
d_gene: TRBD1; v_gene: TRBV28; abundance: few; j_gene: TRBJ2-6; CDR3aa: CASHFGQGVSGANVLTF; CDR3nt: TGTGCCAGCCATTTCGGACAGGGGGTCTCTGGGGCCAACGTCCTGACTTTC
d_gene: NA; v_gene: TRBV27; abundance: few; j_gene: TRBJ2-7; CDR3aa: CASSPNLYYEQYF; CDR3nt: TGTGCCAGCAGTCCCAACCTCTACTACGAGCAGTACTTC
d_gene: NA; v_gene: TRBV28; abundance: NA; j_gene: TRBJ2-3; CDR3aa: CASSLVVAASTDTQYF; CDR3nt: TGTGCCAGCAGTTTAGTCGTAGCGGCTAGCACAGATACGCAGTATTTT
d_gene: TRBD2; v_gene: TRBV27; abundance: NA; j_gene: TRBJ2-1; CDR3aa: CASNPGTTDWNEQFF; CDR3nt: TGTGCCAGCAACCCCGGGACTACAGATTGGAATGAGCAGTTCTTC
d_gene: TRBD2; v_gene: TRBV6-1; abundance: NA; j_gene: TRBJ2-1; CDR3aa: CASCVGLALYNEQFF; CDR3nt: TGTGCCAGTTGTGTGGGACTAGCACTCTACAATGAGCAGTTCTTC
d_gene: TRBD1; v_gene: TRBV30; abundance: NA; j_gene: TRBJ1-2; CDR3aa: CAWSPPVGQTHYGYTF; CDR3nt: TGTGCCTGGAGTCCCCCCGTGGGACAGACCCACTATGGCTACACCTTC
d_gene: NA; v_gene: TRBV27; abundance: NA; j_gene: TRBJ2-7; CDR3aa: CASSLTNSYEQYF; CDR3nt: TGTGCCAGCAGTTTGACAAACTCCTACGAGCAGTACTTC
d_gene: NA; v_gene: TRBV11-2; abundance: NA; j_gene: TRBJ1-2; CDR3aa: CASSLVLGDGYTF; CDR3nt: TGTGCCAGCAGCTTAGTTCTGGGCGATGGCTACACCTTC
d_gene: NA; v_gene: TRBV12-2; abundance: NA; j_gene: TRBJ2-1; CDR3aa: CASRLVGLAPREVPYNEQFF; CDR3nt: TGTGCAAGTCGCTTAGTGGGTCTAGCGCCCCGGGAAGTACCCTACAATGAGCAGTTCTTC
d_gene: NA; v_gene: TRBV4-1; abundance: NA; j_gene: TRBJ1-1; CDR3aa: CASSPTPVAEAFF; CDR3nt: TGCGCCAGCAGCCCCACGCCGGTAGCTGAAGCTTTCTTT
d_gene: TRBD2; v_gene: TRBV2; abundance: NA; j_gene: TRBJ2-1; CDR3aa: CASRGPTSSHNEQFF; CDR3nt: TGTGCCAGCAGGGGACCGACTAGCAGCCACAATGAGCAGTTCTTC